The present T cell receptor (beta chain) was sequenced within a study of control samples from healthy donors and cancer patients. Produced via immunoSEQ multiplex PCR; TCRdb's table is partial and in-frame only. The repertoire consists of 91,000 or so clones, with roughly 92% occurring once and the leading ten covering around 1%. The CDR3 spans 14 residues. The V end lost 4 bases, the J end lost 5 bases, and 14 bases lay between the germline ends. In germline, CDR1 is LGHDT, CDR2 YNNKEL (reference sequence). Sequencing input: blood. V usage is TRBV3-1 (or the pseudogene TRBV3-2) and J usage is TRBJ1-1; unclear D gene. The sequence was collected from a woman in her 30s in good health. The CDR3 region is CASSLKARGTEAFF. CDR3 nucleotides: TGTGCCAGCAGCCTGAAAGCCCGGGGAACTGAAGCTTTCTTT.